The TCR beta chain under discussion was sequenced for a study of blood T cell repertoires in COVID-19. Across the whole study: The study drew acute and convalescent COVID-19 samples from the United States, Italy and Spain. PBMCs, B-cell-depleted T cells, or T cells were the source of the cDNA or gDNA that made up the material.

Looked up from germline, CDR1 is MDHEN and CDR2 is SYDVKM. V gave up 2 bases and J gave up 14 bases, with 22 bases separating them. This CDR3 is 16 amino acids long. As handled by the study authors: Amplification of reference gene primers provided the estimated nucleated cell counts. Sequenced by immunoSEQ multiplex PCR; TCRdb stores in-frame clones only, minus some. V, J and clone size are taken as reported in that table, and D and trimming were inferred from the DNA itself. This table holds about 170,000 clones, under 85% found once. Sequences were obtained from peripheral blood. The TCR comes from a man between 65 and 85 years old with acute or convalescent COVID-19. This chain uses TRBV28 with TRBJ1-6; D perhaps matches TRBD1 (5 bases). The CDR3 DNA reads TGTGCCAGCAGTTTAAGACAGCTTTCGGCCCGGAGGGCCCTCCACTTT. Protein: CASSLRQLSARRALHF. The whole variable domain, remainder taken from reference TRBV28 and TRBJ1-6, is DVKVTQSSRYLVKRTGEKVFLECVQDMDHENMFWYRQDPGLGLRLIYFSYDVKMKEKGDIPEGYSVSREKKERFSLILESASTNQTSMYLCASSLRQLSARRALHFGNGTRLTVT.